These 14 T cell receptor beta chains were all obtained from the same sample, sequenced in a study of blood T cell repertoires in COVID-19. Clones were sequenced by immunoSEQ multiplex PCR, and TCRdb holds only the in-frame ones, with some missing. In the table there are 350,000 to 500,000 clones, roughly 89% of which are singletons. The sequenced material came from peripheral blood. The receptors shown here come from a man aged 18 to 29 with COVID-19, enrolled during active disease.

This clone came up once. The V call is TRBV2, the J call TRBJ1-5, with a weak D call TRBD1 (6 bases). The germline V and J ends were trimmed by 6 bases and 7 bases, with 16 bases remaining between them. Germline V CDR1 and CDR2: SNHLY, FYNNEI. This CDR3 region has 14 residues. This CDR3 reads CASSYLQGAQPQHF. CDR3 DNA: TGTGCCAGCAGCTACCTACAGGGCGCCCAGCCCCAGCATTTT.

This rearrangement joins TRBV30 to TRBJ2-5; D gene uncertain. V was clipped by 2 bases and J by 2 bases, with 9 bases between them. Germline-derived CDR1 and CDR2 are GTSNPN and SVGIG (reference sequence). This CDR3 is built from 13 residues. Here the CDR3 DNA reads TGTGCCTGGAGTTTACTCCATCAAGAGACCCAGTACTTC. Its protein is CAWSLLHQETQYF.

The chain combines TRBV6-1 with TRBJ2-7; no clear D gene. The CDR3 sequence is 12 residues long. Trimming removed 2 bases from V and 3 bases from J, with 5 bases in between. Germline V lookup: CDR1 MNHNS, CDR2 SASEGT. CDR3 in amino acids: CASSERYYEQYF. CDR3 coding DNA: TGTGCCAGCAGTGAACGGTACTACGAGCAGTACTTC.

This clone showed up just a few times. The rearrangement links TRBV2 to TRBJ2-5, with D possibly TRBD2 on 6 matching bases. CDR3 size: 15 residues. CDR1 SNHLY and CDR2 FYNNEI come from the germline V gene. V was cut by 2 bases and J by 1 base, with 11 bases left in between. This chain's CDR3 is CASSERRGVQETQYF. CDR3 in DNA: TGTGCCAGCAGTGAAAGGAGGGGCGTCCAAGAGACCCAGTACTTC.

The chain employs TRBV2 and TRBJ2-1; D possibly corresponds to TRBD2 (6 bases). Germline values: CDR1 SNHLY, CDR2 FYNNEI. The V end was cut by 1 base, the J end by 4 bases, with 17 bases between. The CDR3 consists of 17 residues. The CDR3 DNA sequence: TGTGCCAGCAGTGAAGGAACTAGCTTGGGGGTTTACAATGAGCAGTTCTTC. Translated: CASSEGTSLGVYNEQFF.

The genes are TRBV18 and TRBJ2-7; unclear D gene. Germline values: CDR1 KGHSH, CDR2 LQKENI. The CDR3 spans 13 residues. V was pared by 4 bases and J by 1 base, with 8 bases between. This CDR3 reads CASSLSESYEQYF. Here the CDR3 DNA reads TGTGCCAGCTCACTTTCGGAGTCCTACGAGCAGTACTTC.

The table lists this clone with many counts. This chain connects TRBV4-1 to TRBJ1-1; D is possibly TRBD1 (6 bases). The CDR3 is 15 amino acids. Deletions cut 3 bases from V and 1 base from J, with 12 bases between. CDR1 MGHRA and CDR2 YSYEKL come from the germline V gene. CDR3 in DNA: TGCGCCAGCAGCCACTCGACACAGGGGAACACTGAAGCTTTCTTT. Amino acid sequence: CASSHSTQGNTEAFF.

The CDR3 DNA sequence: TGTGCCACCAGTGATCCTACAGGCTCGGCTTTCTTT. Translation gives CATSDPTGSAFF. V is TRBV24-1 and J is TRBJ1-1; possibly TRBD1 for D (5 bases). V shed 3 bases and J shed 11 bases, with 12 bases lying between them. CDR1 and CDR2 (germline): KGHDR, SFDVKD. The CDR3 totals 12 residues.

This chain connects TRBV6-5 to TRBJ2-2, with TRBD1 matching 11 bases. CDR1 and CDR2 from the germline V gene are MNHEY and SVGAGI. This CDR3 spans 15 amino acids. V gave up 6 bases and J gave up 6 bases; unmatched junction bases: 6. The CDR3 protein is CASSQDRGLAGELFF. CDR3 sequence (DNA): TGTGCCAGCAGCCAGGACAGGGGGCTGGCCGGGGAGCTGTTTTTT.

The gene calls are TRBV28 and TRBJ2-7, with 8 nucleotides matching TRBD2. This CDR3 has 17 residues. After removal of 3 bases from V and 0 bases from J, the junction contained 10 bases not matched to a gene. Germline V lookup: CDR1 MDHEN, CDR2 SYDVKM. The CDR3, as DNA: TGTGCCAGCAGTTTCGCGGGAGGTGCCTTGAGCTCCTACGAGCAGTACTTC. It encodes CASSFAGGALSSYEQYF.

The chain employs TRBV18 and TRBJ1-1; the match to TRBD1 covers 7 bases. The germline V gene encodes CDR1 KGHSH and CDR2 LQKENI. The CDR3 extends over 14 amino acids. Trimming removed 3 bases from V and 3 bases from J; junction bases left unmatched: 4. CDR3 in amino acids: CASSPGQIDTEAFF. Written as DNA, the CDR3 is TGTGCCAGCTCACCGGGACAGATAGACACTGAAGCTTTCTTT.

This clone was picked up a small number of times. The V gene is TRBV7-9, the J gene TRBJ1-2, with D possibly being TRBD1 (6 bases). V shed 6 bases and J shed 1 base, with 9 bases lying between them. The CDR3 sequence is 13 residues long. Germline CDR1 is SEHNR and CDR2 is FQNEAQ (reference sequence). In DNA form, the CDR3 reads TGTGCCAGCAGAAACAGGGATAACTATGGCTACACCTTC. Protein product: CASRNRDNYGYTF.

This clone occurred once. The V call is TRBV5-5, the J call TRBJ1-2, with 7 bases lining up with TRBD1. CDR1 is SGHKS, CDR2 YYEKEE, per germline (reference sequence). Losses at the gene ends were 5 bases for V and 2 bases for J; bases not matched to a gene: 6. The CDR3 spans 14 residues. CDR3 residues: CASSRDSLNYGYTF. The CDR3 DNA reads TGTGCCAGCAGTCGGGACAGCTTAAACTATGGCTACACCTTC.

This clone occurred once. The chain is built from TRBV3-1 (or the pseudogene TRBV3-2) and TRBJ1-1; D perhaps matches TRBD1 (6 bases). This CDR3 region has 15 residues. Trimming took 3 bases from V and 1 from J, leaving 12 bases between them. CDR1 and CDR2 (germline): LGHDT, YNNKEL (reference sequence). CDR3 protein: CASSQKSGANTEAFF. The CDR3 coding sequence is TGTGCCAGCAGCCAGAAGTCAGGGGCGAACACTGAAGCTTTCTTT.